Included here is one T cell receptor beta chain sequence, with context. This record comes from a study of T cell changes during pregnancy in multiple sclerosis. Libraries were prepared by immunoSEQ multiplex PCR; TCRdb keeps only in-frame clonotypes and omits some of them. Of roughly 100,000 clones listed, about 89% are singletons. Germline CDR1 SGHKS, CDR2 YYEKEE (reference sequence). The ends were cut back, 0 bases at V and 3 bases at J, with 9 bases in the middle. This CDR3 contains 14 residues. The source is a female donor with multiple sclerosis, enrolled in a pregnancy study. The chain uses TRBV5-5 and TRBJ1-1; D is perhaps TRBD1 (6 bases). Sample: peripheral blood, taken after pregnancy. CDR3 region: CASSLEQGYTEAFF. DNA for the CDR3: TGTGCCAGCAGCTTGGAACAGGGATACACTGAAGCTTTCTTT.